Below, 21 T cell receptor beta chains from the same sample are listed, as sequenced in a study of cytomegalovirus exposure and HLA in healthy donors. The data were produced by immunoSEQ multiplex PCR, yet TCRdb's version contains in-frame clones alone and is incomplete. The repertoire holds more than 150,000 clones, roughly 84% seen once, with 2.5% to 3% in the top ten. Input material: PBMCs. Receptor source: a woman aged 18-35 years in good health and CMV-seropositive.

This rearrangement joins TRBV20-1 to TRBJ1-2; 8 nucleotides agree with TRBD1. This CDR3 is built from 11 residues. CDR1 is DFQATT, CDR2 SNEGSKA, per germline (reference sequence). The J segment lost 8 bases and the V segment lost 4 bases, leaving 3 bases of the junction unmatched. Here the CDR3 reads CSATGQGGYTF. The CDR3 nucleotides read TGCAGTGCTACCGGACAGGGAGGCTACACCTTC.

This clone has just one count. The J gene is TRBJ2-7, the V gene TRBV2, with a tentative D call TRBD2 (5 bases). The ends were cut back, 4 bases at V and 3 bases at J, with 13 bases in the middle. The CDR3 loop spans 14 amino acids. Looked up from germline, CDR1 is SNHLY and CDR2 is FYNNEI. The chain's CDR3 is CASSGARGYYEQYF. DNA for the CDR3: TGTGCCAGCAGTGGGGCGCGAGGGTACTACGAGCAGTACTTC.

This sequence joins TRBV11-2 and TRBJ1-5; tentatively, D is TRBD1 (5 bases). CDR1 and CDR2 from the germline V gene are SGHAT and FQNNGV. This CDR3 is 14 amino acids long. Trimming took off 6 bases at V and 2 bases at J, with 11 bases between the two ends. The CDR3 here is CASSPGFGNQPQHF. In DNA, the CDR3 is TGTGCCAGCAGTCCAGGGTTTGGCAATCAGCCCCAGCATTTT.

In DNA form, the CDR3 reads TGTGCCATCAGCCTAGGAGGGGGGGCAGGCTACACCTTC. It specifies CAISLGGGAGYTF. This chain joins TRBV10-3 and TRBJ1-2; a possible D gene is TRBD1 (6 bases). V lost 6 bases and J 8 bases, leaving 16 bases between the germline ends. The length of the CDR3 is 13 residues. Germline CDR1 and CDR2: ENHRY and SYGVKD.

Concerning this clone: The same CDR3 is also encoded by other DNA sequences in this sample. The chain combines TRBV29-1 with TRBJ1-1; TRBD1 matches at 8 bases. Germline V gene lookup returns CDR1 SQVTM and CDR2 ANQGSEA. The CDR3 sequence is 13 residues long. The V segment lost 4 bases and the J segment 5 bases; nucleotides outside the gene matches: 6. The CDR3 spells CSVGYRGGTEAFF. The DNA for the CDR3 is TGCAGCGTTGGGTACAGGGGGGGAACTGAAGCTTTCTTT.

The chain joins TRBV2 to TRBJ2-5, with 11 bases matching TRBD2. With 4 bases clipped from V and 6 bases from J, the junction kept 7 bases outside the gene matches. Germline V lookup: CDR1 SNHLY, CDR2 FYNNEI. This CDR3 comprises 15 residues. Here the CDR3 reads CASSGSGGAGQTQYF. In DNA form, the CDR3 reads TGTGCCAGCAGTGGTAGCGGGGGGGCCGGTCAGACCCAGTACTTC.

V is TRBV5-6 and J is TRBJ2-3, with D possibly matching TRBD1 (6 bases). Germline V CDR1 and CDR2: SGHDT, YYEEEE. CDR3 size: 11 residues. V lost 7 bases and J lost 6, with 9 bases in between. The CDR3 nucleotides read TGTGCCAGCGGACAGACGGATACGCAGTATTTT. Translating gives CASGQTDTQYF.

The J gene is TRBJ2-1, the V gene TRBV2; perhaps TRBD2 as D (5 bases). CDR3 length: 14 amino acids. With 2 bases removed from V and 7 bases from J, the gap between germline ends came to 12 bases. Germline V CDR1 and CDR2: SNHLY, FYNNEI. For the CDR3, the DNA is TGTGCCAGCAGTGAACTAGCTGTTGGGAATGAGCAGTTCTTC. Protein sequence: CASSELAVGNEQFF.

In nucleotides, the CDR3 is TGCGCCAGCAGTGAGAACTTGGCGGGGGGCTTAAGAGAGCAGTTCTTC. This translates into CASSENLAGGLREQFF. This chain joins TRBV10-1 and TRBJ2-1; the match to TRBD2 covers 8 bases. CDR1 is WNHNN, CDR2 SYGVQD, per germline (reference sequence). The CDR3 is 16 residues long. The V and J ends lost 2 bases and 10 bases, in that order; junction bases with no gene match: 13.

The rearrangement joins TRBV7-2 to TRBJ1-2, with TRBD1 as a possible D gene (5 bases). Trimming removed 4 bases at V and 3 bases at J, with 9 bases between. Germline CDR1 and CDR2: SGHTA and FQGNSA. The CDR3 has 13 residues. CDR3 protein: CASSSGTYYGYTF. The CDR3 nucleotides are TGTGCCAGCAGCTCCGGGACTTACTATGGCTACACCTTC.

This chain uses TRBV7-2 with TRBJ2-3, with D tentatively TRBD1 (5 bases). The CDR3 spans 14 residues. V gave up 2 bases and J gave up 4 bases, with 10 bases separating them. Germline V gives CDR1 SGHTA, CDR2 FQGNSA. For the CDR3, the DNA is TGTGCCAGCAGCTTATCAGGGTCGCCAGATACGCAGTATTTT. Translating it yields CASSLSGSPDTQYF.

The V call is TRBV6-5, the J call TRBJ1-1, with 8 bases matching TRBD1. Germline values: CDR1 MNHEY, CDR2 SVGAGI. J gave up 11 bases and V 5 bases, and 10 bases lay outside the gene matches. CDR3 size: 13 residues. CDR3 in DNA: TGTGCCAGCAGTCACGGTACAGGGGGAGATGCTTTCTTT. It yields the protein CASSHGTGGDAFF.

The chain links TRBV19 to TRBJ1-2; 7 nucleotides line up with TRBD1. CDR3 length equals 13 residues. Germline trimming cut 7 bases from V and 8 bases from J; bases unmatched to any gene: 10. Germline values: CDR1 LNHDA, CDR2 SQIVND (reference sequence). The CDR3 spells CASTPDRVVGYTF. The CDR3 DNA reads TGTGCCAGTACCCCCGACAGGGTAGTCGGCTACACCTTC.

The V and J genes are TRBV19 and TRBJ1-5; TRBD1 agrees at 7 bases. The V gene end was trimmed by 2 bases and the J gene end by 0 bases; junction bases not matched to a gene: 10. The germline V gene encodes CDR1 LNHDA and CDR2 SQIVND (reference sequence). This CDR3 comprises 18 residues. CDR3 sequence (DNA): TGTGCCAGTAGTATATCGGTGACAGGGTCACTTAGCAATCAGCCCCAGCATTTT. Protein sequence: CASSISVTGSLSNQPQHF.

This clone was seen just once. This chain connects TRBV11-2 to TRBJ2-2; D is undetermined. V lost 4 bases to trimming and J lost 2 bases, with 11 bases between them. The CDR3 has 15 residues. Germline values: CDR1 SGHAT, CDR2 FQNNGV. The CDR3 loop reads CASSSRLVNTGELFF. Here the CDR3 DNA reads TGTGCCAGCAGCTCGCGCCTAGTCAACACCGGGGAGCTGTTTTTT.

The V call is TRBV4-3, the J call TRBJ2-1; TRBD1 is a possible D gene (5 bases). The germline V and J ends were trimmed by 4 bases and 5 bases, with 12 bases remaining between them. The germline gives CDR1 LGHNA, CDR2 YSLEER. This CDR3 spans 14 amino acids. The CDR3 is CASSLRTLDNEQFF. CDR3 sequence (DNA): TGCGCCAGCAGCCTCAGGACACTGGACAATGAGCAGTTCTTC.

The J gene is TRBJ2-2, the V gene TRBV28; tentatively, D is TRBD1 (5 bases). Trimming took 8 bases from V and 5 from J, leaving 18 bases between them. The CDR3 has 15 amino acids. Germline CDR1 MDHEN, CDR2 SYDVKM. This CDR3 is CASGQGGLKTGELFF. The CDR3 DNA follows: TGTGCCAGCGGTCAGGGCGGCCTGAAGACCGGGGAGCTGTTTTTT.

The genes are TRBV14 and TRBJ1-1, with D possibly being TRBD1 (5 bases). Per germline, CDR1 SGHDN and CDR2 FVKESK. V gave up 1 base and J gave up 4 bases, with 10 bases separating them. The CDR3 is made up of 14 amino acids. CDR3 DNA sequence: TGTGCCAGCAGCCAAGTGTACGGGGGCACTGAAGCTTTCTTT. It yields the protein CASSQVYGGTEAFF.

Notes on this clone: In the same sample, other DNA sequences code for this CDR3. The chain employs TRBV2 and TRBJ1-5; 9 bases fit TRBD1. The CDR3 is 14 residues long. CDR1 and CDR2 (germline): SNHLY, FYNNEI. The junction had 6 bases not matched to a gene; V was cut back by 8 bases and J by 4 bases. CDR3: CASWDRDHNQPQHF. CDR3 nucleotides: TGTGCCAGCTGGGACAGGGACCATAATCAGCCCCAGCATTTT. Full variable domain (outside the CDR3, taken from reference TRBV2 and TRBJ1-5): EPEVTQTPSHQVTQMGQEVILRCVPISNHLYFYWYRQILGQKVEFLVSFYNNEISEKSEIFDDQFSVERPDGSNFTLKIRSTKLEDSAMYFCASWDRDHNQPQHFGDGTRLSIL.

The genes are TRBV28 and TRBJ2-1, with 7 positions matching TRBD1. Losses at the gene ends were 4 bases for V and 0 bases for J; bases not matched to a gene: 9. Germline CDR1 is MDHEN and CDR2 is SYDVKM. The length of the CDR3 is 17 residues. CDR3 in amino acids: CASSSEGGSRSYNEQFF. CDR3 DNA sequence: TGTGCCAGCAGTTCGGAAGGGGGCTCCCGCTCCTACAATGAGCAGTTCTTC. Drawing the rest from reference TRBV28 and TRBJ2-1, the complete variable domain is DVKVTQSSRYLVKRTGEKVFLECVQDMDHENMFWYRQDPGLGLRLIYFSYDVKMKEKGDIPEGYSVSREKKERFSLILESASTNQTSMYLCASSSEGGSRSYNEQFFGPGTRLTVL.

The genes are TRBV6-1 and TRBJ2-1; possible D gene TRBD1, 5 bases. CDR3 size: 15 residues. CDR1 is MNHNS, CDR2 SASEGT, per germline. Trimming removed 3 bases from V and 0 bases from J, with 9 bases in between. The CDR3 loop reads CASSDWGSSYNEQFF. The CDR3 nucleotides read TGTGCCAGCAGTGATTGGGGCAGCTCCTACAATGAGCAGTTCTTC.